The 20 T cell receptor beta chains given below trace back to one sample, sequenced in a study of blood T cell repertoires in COVID-19. Profiling relied on immunoSEQ multiplex PCR, and the TCRdb table lists in-frame clones only, not all of them. The top ten hold under 5% of the sample, which has some 240,000 clones, about 88% seen once. Material for sequencing was PBMCs or T cells enriched from blood (not recorded which). The origin of the receptors is a man younger than 40 with acute COVID-19.

The chain links TRBV29-1 to TRBJ2-2; no firm D call. This CDR3 has 12 amino acids. Looked up from germline, CDR1 is SQVTM and CDR2 is ANQGSEA. CDR3 bases: TGCATCGGTCTTCCGAACACCGGGGAGCTGTTTTTT. Its translation is CIGLPNTGELFF.

The CDR3 coding sequence is TGTGCCAGCAGTGGCCGGGACATCGTTAAGGGCTCCTACGAGCAGTACGTC. This sequence encodes CASSGRDIVKGSYEQYV. The chain combines TRBV6-1 with TRBJ2-7; D may be TRBD1 (6 bases). CDR1 is MNHNS, CDR2 SASEGT, per germline. The CDR3 contains 17 residues. Trimming took 4 bases from V and 0 from J, leaving 19 bases between them.

V and J are TRBV28 and TRBJ1-1; perhaps TRBD1 as D (5 bases). The germline V and J ends were trimmed by 6 bases and 4 bases, with 12 bases remaining between them. CDR3 length: 13 residues. The germline V gene encodes CDR1 MDHEN and CDR2 SYDVKM. In nucleotides, the CDR3 is TGTGCCAGCAGGGAAACAGGTCGCACTGAAGCTTTCTTT. Amino acids: CASRETGRTEAFF.

The V call is TRBV5-8, the J call TRBJ2-4, with D possibly TRBD2 on 5 matching bases. The CDR3 loop spans 15 amino acids. CDR1 is SGHTS, CDR2 YDEGEE, per germline. The ends were cut back, 0 bases at V and 2 bases at J, with 9 bases in the middle. The DNA for the CDR3 is TGTGCCAGCAGCTTGGAGACGGGAACCAAAAACATTCAGTACTTC. Amino acids: CASSLETGTKNIQYF. Based on the CDR3 plus reference TRBV5-8 and TRBJ2-4, the full variable domain is EAGVTQSPTHLIKTRGQQATLRCSPISGHTSVYWYQQALGLGLQFLLWYDEGEERNRGNFPPRFSGRQFPNYSSELNVNALELEDSALYLCASSLETGTKNIQYFGAGTRLSVL.

This clone was picked up one time. The rearrangement links TRBV19 to TRBJ1-1, with TRBD1 matching 10 bases. Germline CDR1 is LNHDA and CDR2 is SQIVND (reference sequence). The V gene end was trimmed by 3 bases and the J gene end by 4 bases; junction bases not matched to a gene: 8. This CDR3 contains 16 residues. In DNA form, the CDR3 reads TGTGCCAGTAGTATCGTGGGACAGGGGAGGAGCACTGAAGCTTTCTTT. Translation: CASSIVGQGRSTEAFF.

The gene calls are TRBV19 and TRBJ2-1; 10 positions match TRBD1. Germline V gene lookup returns CDR1 LNHDA and CDR2 SQIVND (reference sequence). With 1 base clipped from V and 6 bases from J, the junction kept 3 bases outside the gene matches. The CDR3 totals 15 residues. The DNA for the CDR3 is TGTGCCAGTAGTATAGGACAGGGGGCAATCAATGAGCAGTTCTTC. This gives the protein CASSIGQGAINEQFF.

This rearrangement joins TRBV6-5 to TRBJ1-5; tentative D call: TRBD1 (6 bases). The V and J ends lost 6 bases and 0 bases respectively, with 12 bases between them. Per the germline V gene, CDR1 is MNHEY and CDR2 is SVGAGI. The CDR3 runs to 15 residues. CDR3 loop: CASRTGQYSNQPQHF. The CDR3 coding sequence is TGTGCCAGCAGGACCGGACAGTATAGCAATCAGCCCCAGCATTTT.

The gene calls are TRBV6-5 and TRBJ2-7, with TRBD1 matching 9 bases. The CDR3 consists of 11 residues. Germline V gives CDR1 MNHEY, CDR2 SVGAGI. The V and J ends lost 10 bases and 6 bases, in that order; junction bases with no gene match: 4. CDR3 region: CATGQGSEQYV. CDR3 in DNA: TGTGCCACTGGACAGGGGAGCGAGCAGTACGTC.

To note about this clone: The junction does not match germline at one end; this may be a read error. J is TRBJ2-5 and V is TRBV5-1; a possible D gene is TRBD2 (6 bases). The CDR3 covers 14 residues. From germline, CDR1 is SGHRS and CDR2 YFSETQ. The CDR3 protein is CASSLVRGQETQYF. CDR3 nucleotides: TGTGCCAGCAGCTTGGTGCGGGGACAAGAGACCCAGTACTTC.

This sequence joins TRBV7-9 and TRBJ2-3; D possibly corresponds to TRBD1 (7 bases). CDR1 is SEHNR and CDR2 is FQNEAQ in the germline V gene (reference sequence). The CDR3 runs 17 residues. With 4 bases removed from V and 6 bases from J, the gap between germline ends came to 23 bases. CDR3 coding DNA: TGTGCCAGCAGCTCGGGGGAGGTGGGGACAGTCATGGATACGCAGTATTTT. It is translated as CASSSGEVGTVMDTQYF.

The chain joins TRBV9 to TRBJ2-1; the D gene is possibly TRBD2 (5 bases). Germline CDR1 reads SGDLS; CDR2 reads YYNGEE. The CDR3 covers 13 residues. V was cut by 3 bases and J by 8 bases, with 12 bases left in between. CDR3 sequence: CASSADSADEQFF. In DNA, the CDR3 is TGTGCCAGCAGCGCGGACTCAGCCGATGAGCAGTTCTTC. Full variable domain (remainder filled in from reference TRBV9 and TRBJ2-1): DSGVTQTPKHLITATGQRVTLRCSPRSGDLSVYWYQQSLDQGLQFLIQYYNGEERAKGNILERFSAQQFPDLHSELNLSSLELGDSALYFCASSADSADEQFFGPGTRLTVL.

The V call is TRBV6-5, the J call TRBJ1-1, with no clear D. This CDR3 has 16 residues. V lost 2 bases, J lost 0 bases, and 13 bases lay in between. The germline CDR1 and CDR2 sequences are MNHEY and SVGAGI. The CDR3 loop is CASSYERGLLNTEAFF. CDR3 coding DNA: TGTGCCAGCAGTTACGAACGTGGACTTTTGAACACTGAAGCTTTCTTT.

This CDR3 reads CASRPELAGYNEQFF. CDR3 sequence (DNA): TGTGCCAGCAGACCGGAACTAGCGGGGTACAATGAGCAGTTCTTC. The rearrangement uses TRBV6-5 and TRBJ2-1, with 10 bases fitting TRBD2. V trimming: 6 bases; J trimming: 4 bases; junction bases outside the gene matches: 6. Looked up from germline, CDR1 is MNHEY and CDR2 is SVGAGI. CDR3 length: 15 amino acids.

The genes are TRBV15 and TRBJ1-5, with D perhaps TRBD1 (5 bases). The ends were cut back, 2 bases at V and 4 bases at J, with 9 bases in the middle. The germline V gene has CDR1 LNHNV and CDR2 YYDKDF (reference sequence). This CDR3 is 14 amino acids long. The CDR3 loop is CATSRQGGNQPQHF. As DNA, the CDR3 is TGTGCCACCAGCAGACAGGGAGGAAATCAGCCCCAGCATTTT.

The V and J genes are TRBV18 and TRBJ1-1, with TRBD1 matching over 9 bases. The CDR3 runs 16 residues. After removal of 5 bases from V and 5 bases from J, the junction contained 12 bases not matched to a gene. Germline values: CDR1 KGHSH, CDR2 LQKENI. CDR3 nucleotides: TGTGCCAGCTCAGGCCGGACAGGGGCTTATGGGACTGAAGCTTTCTTT. It yields the protein CASSGRTGAYGTEAFF.

The chain has TRBV24-1 and TRBJ2-1; D uncertain. This CDR3 spans 15 amino acids. Germline values: CDR1 KGHDR, CDR2 SFDVKD. Trimming removed 3 bases from V and 3 bases from J, with 11 bases in between. CDR3 loop: CATSDPTEYYNEQFF. The CDR3 DNA follows: TGTGCCACCAGTGATCCAACAGAATACTACAATGAGCAGTTCTTC.

The chain couples TRBV4-1 to TRBJ2-4, with 9 bases identical to TRBD1. J gave up 0 bases and V 0 bases, and 3 bases lay outside the gene matches. The length of the CDR3 is 17 residues. Germline-derived CDR1 and CDR2 are MGHRA and YSYEKL. In DNA, the CDR3 is TGCGCCAGCAGCCAAGAAACAGGGGGCTTAGCCAAAAACATTCAGTACTTC. Translating gives CASSQETGGLAKNIQYF.

This clone was counted ten times or more. Within the sample, other DNA sequences also encode this same CDR3. This chain uses TRBV6-4 with TRBJ2-3, with 8 bases aligning to TRBD1. This CDR3 contains 14 residues. The germline gives CDR1 MRHNA, CDR2 SNTAGT. The V segment lost 3 bases and the J segment 4 bases; nucleotides outside the gene matches: 3. CDR3 in amino acids: CASSEAGGADTQYF. In nucleotides, the CDR3 is TGTGCCAGCAGTGAGGCAGGGGGCGCAGATACGCAGTATTTT.

This rearrangement joins TRBV7-3 to TRBJ2-2, with 9 bases lining up with TRBD2. The CDR3 loop spans 14 amino acids. Germline CDR1 is SGHTA and CDR2 is FQGTGA. Germline trimming cut 6 bases from V and 6 bases from J; bases unmatched to any gene: 5. CDR3: CASSRSGSAGELFF. CDR3 nucleotides: TGTGCCAGCAGTCGTAGCGGGAGTGCCGGGGAGCTGTTTTTT.

The V call is TRBV21-1, the J call TRBJ2-4; TRBD2 reflects the table's D call only, with no check against the DNA. TRBV21-1 is deemed a pseudogene. This CDR3 region has 14 residues. CDR3 protein: CASSALGAKNIQYF. Written as DNA, the CDR3 is TGTGCCAGCAGCGCCCTCGGAGCCAAAAACATTCAGTACTTC.